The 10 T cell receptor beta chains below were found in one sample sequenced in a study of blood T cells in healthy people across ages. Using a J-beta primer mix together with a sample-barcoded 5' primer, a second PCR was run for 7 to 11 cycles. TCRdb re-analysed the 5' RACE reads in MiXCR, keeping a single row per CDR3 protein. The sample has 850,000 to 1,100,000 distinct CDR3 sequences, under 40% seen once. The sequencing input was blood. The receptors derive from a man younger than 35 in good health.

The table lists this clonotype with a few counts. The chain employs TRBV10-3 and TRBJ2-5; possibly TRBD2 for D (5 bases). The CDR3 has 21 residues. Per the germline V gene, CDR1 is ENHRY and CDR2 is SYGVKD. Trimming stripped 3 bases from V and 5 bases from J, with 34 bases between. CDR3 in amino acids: CAISDWYIPNATETRRETQYF. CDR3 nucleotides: TGTGCCATCAGTGATTGGTATATACCCAACGCGACCGAGACAAGGAGGGAGACCCAGTACTTC.

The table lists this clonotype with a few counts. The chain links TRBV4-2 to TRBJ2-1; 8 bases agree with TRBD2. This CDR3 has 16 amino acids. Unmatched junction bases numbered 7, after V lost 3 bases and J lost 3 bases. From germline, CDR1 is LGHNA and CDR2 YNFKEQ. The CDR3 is CASSQAGLVDYNEQFF. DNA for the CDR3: TGTGCCAGCAGCCAGGCGGGACTAGTCGACTACAATGAGCAGTTCTTC.

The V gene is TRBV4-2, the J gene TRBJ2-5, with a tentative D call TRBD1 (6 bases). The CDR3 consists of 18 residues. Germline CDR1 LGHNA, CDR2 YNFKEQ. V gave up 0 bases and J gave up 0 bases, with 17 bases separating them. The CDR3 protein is CASSQELGRGRNQETQYF. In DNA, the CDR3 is TGTGCCAGCAGCCAAGAATTGGGCAGGGGCCGGAACCAAGAGACCCAGTACTTC.

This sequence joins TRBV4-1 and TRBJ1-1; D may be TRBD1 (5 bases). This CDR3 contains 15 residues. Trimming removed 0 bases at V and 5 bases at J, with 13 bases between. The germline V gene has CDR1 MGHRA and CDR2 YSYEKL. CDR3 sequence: CASSQDTDSGTEAFF. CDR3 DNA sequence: TGCGCCAGCAGCCAAGATACAGACAGTGGGACTGAAGCTTTCTTT.

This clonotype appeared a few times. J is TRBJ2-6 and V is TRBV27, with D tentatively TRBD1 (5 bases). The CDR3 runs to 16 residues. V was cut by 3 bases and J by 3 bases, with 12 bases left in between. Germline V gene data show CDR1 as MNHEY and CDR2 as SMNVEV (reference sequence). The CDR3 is CASSFVGQGGANVLTF. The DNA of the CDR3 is TGTGCCAGCAGTTTTGTGGGGCAAGGTGGGGCCAACGTCCTGACTTTC.

In DNA, the CDR3 is TGTGCCAGCAGCTTAGCTATTAATGGGCCCCAGCATTTT. Encoded protein: CASSLAINGPQHF. The gene calls are TRBV7-2 and TRBJ1-5; unclear D gene. Germline CDR1 and CDR2: SGHTA and FQGNSA. V dropped 0 bases and J dropped 9 bases, with 9 bases sitting between them. The CDR3 covers 13 residues.

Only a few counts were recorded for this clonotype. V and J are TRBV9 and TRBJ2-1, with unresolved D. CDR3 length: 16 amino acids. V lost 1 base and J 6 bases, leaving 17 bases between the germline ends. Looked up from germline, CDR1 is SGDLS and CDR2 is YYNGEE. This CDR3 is CASSVTQAPPANEQFF. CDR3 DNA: TGTGCCAGCAGCGTAACGCAGGCCCCACCGGCCAATGAGCAGTTCTTC.

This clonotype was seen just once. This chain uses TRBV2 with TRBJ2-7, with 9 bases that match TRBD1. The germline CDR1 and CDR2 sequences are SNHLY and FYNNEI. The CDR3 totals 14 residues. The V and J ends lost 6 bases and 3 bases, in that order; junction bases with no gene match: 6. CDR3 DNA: TGTGCCAGCAGCTCCGACAGGGGGGTCTACGAGCAGTACTTC. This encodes CASSSDRGVYEQYF.

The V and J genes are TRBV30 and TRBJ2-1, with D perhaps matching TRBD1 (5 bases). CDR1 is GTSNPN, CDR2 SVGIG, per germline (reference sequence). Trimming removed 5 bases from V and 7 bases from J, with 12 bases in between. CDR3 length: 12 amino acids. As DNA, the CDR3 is TGTGCCTGGGGGGCCAGAATAAATGAGCAGTTCTTC. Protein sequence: CAWGARINEQFF.

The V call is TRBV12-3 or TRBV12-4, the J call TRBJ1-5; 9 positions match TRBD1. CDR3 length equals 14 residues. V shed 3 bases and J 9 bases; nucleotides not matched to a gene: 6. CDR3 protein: CASSLIQGAGPQHF. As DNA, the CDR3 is TGTGCCAGCAGTTTGATACAGGGGGCAGGGCCCCAGCATTTT.